A single TCR beta chain is shown here with its context. Its matching antigen is unknown. V gave up 3 bases and J gave up 4 bases, with 10 bases separating them. The CDR3 has 14 residues. Per the germline V gene, CDR1 is ENHRY and CDR2 is SYGVKD. The authors ran the assay at deep level. Several immunoSEQ 96-well plates shared each subset's DNA, each plate a replicate. The data were produced by immunoSEQ multiplex PCR, yet TCRdb's version contains in-frame clones alone and is incomplete. The sample includes around 600,000 clones, 95% to 98% of them seen just once. This entry is derived from a study of shared clonotypes between healthy human individuals. Study-wide points: For naive CD4 cells, approximately 5% of clonotypes were shared across four donors.

Terminally differentiated effector memory CD45RA+ cells were left out of the naive CD8 fraction, which was CD45RO-negative and positively selected for CCR7. Specimen: naive CD8+ T cells sorted from blood. This sequence originates from a man aged 25 to 40 in good health. J is TRBJ1-3 and V is TRBV10-3; D is unclear. The CDR3 DNA is TGTGCCATCAGTGACCCGGGCTCCGGAAACACCATATATTTT. It is translated as CAISDPGSGNTIYF.